The 18 T cell receptor beta chains below come from one sample, sequenced in a study of shared clonotypes between healthy human individuals (dated by TCRdb to the early 2020s). Receptor libraries were prepared by the immunoSEQ multiplex PCR assay. TCRdb's version of the immuneACCESS table is confined to in-frame rearrangements and falls short of the full clone set. An unresolved V gene accounts for under half of the shortfall where checked; the remainder is of unknown origin. This sample holds some 2 million clones; about 95% were observed only once. Jointly, the top ten make up roughly 1% of the sample. For the CD8 naive samples, CD45RO-negative cells were positively selected for CCR7, yielding a CD45RA+CCR7+ population from which TemRA cells were excluded. The source material was naive CD8+ T cells sorted from blood. The sample's cell subset or site, from its label and the paper: CD45RA+CCR7+. The receptors stem from a man aged 18 to 30 in good health.

Notes on this clone: Other DNA sequences of this sample code for an identical CDR3. The V and J genes are TRBV27 and TRBJ2-7, with no clear D. CDR3 length: 13 amino acids. Germline lookup yields CDR1 MNHEY and CDR2 SMNVEV (reference sequence). Trimming removed 2 bases at V and 0 bases at J, with 5 bases between. The CDR3, as DNA: TGTGCCAGCAGTTTAAACCCCTCCTACGAGCAGTACTTC. It encodes CASSLNPSYEQYF.

The rearrangement joins TRBV6-5 to TRBJ2-1; D not certain. The CDR3 covers 14 residues. Per germline, CDR1 MNHEY and CDR2 SVGAGI. Trimming stripped 6 bases from V and 6 bases from J, with 15 bases between. In DNA, the CDR3 is TGTGCCAGCAGCGTCGACATTTACCTCAATGAGCAGTTCTTC. Translated, it gives CASSVDIYLNEQFF.

The chain uses TRBV28 and TRBJ2-2; 11 nucleotides match TRBD2. This CDR3 has 17 amino acids. Germline values: CDR1 MDHEN, CDR2 SYDVKM. The junction had 6 bases not matched to a gene; V was cut back by 5 bases and J by 1 base. The CDR3: CASSLRLAGMNTGELFF. DNA for the CDR3: TGTGCCAGCAGTCTTCGACTAGCGGGAATGAACACCGGGGAGCTGTTTTTT. The full variable domain, its missing parts supplied by reference TRBV28 and TRBJ2-2, is DVKVTQSSRYLVKRTGEKVFLECVQDMDHENMFWYRQDPGLGLRLIYFSYDVKMKEKGDIPEGYSVSREKKERFSLILESASTNQTSMYLCASSLRLAGMNTGELFFGEGSRLTVL.

The rearrangement uses TRBV5-1 and TRBJ2-7, with 8 positions matching TRBD2. V shed 4 bases and J 3 bases; nucleotides not matched to a gene: 6. The germline CDR1 and CDR2 sequences are SGHRS and YFSETQ. This CDR3 has 14 amino acids. The CDR3 protein is CASSPPGTSYEQYF. DNA of the CDR3: TGCGCCAGCAGCCCCCCCGGGACTAGCTACGAGCAGTACTTC.

This clone was recorded a few times. Other DNA sequences in this specimen translate into the identical CDR3. J is TRBJ2-2 and V is TRBV27; D gene uncertain. CDR3 length: 12 amino acids. The V and J ends lost 2 bases and 4 bases respectively, with 2 bases between them. Germline V CDR1 and CDR2: MNHEY, SMNVEV (reference sequence). This CDR3 is CASSLGTGELFF. CDR3 in DNA: TGTGCCAGCAGTTTAGGCACCGGGGAGCTGTTTTTT.

This chain connects TRBV7-9 to TRBJ2-3; tentatively, D is TRBD2 (5 bases). Trimming left V 8 bases short and J 3 bases short, with 12 bases between. Looked up from germline, CDR1 is SEHNR and CDR2 is FQNEAQ (reference sequence). CDR3 length: 13 amino acids. CDR3 nucleotide sequence: TGTGCCAGCTTCGCCGGAGGAACAGATACGCAGTATTTT. As protein: CASFAGGTDTQYF.

The CDR3 nucleotides read TGCGCCAGCAGCCAGTTACCTAGCGGGGAAGAGACCCAGTACTTC. This codes for CASSQLPSGEETQYF. The chain has TRBV4-1 and TRBJ2-5; TRBD2 matches at 9 bases. The CDR3 runs 15 residues. The ends lost 3 bases at V and 3 bases at J; junction bases unmatched: 5. Germline assignment: CDR1 MGHRA and CDR2 YSYEKL.

The V and J genes are TRBV30 and TRBJ1-3; 7 nucleotides agree with TRBD1. V lost 4 bases and J lost 4; bases outside the gene matches: 4. From germline, CDR1 is GTSNPN and CDR2 SVGIG (reference sequence). There are 13 residues in the CDR3. The CDR3 DNA reads TGTGCCTGGACTTCAGGGGGGGGAAACACCATATATTTT. Its translation: CAWTSGGGNTIYF.

This clone was counted a single time. The rearrangement joins TRBV11-3 to TRBJ2-1, with 12 bases lining up with TRBD2. CDR3 length: 16 residues. Per germline, CDR1 SGHNT and CDR2 YENEEA. The V and J ends lost 4 bases and 8 bases, in that order; junction bases with no gene match: 9. The CDR3 here is CASSYRTSGGTHEQFF. The DNA of the CDR3 is TGTGCCAGCAGCTACCGAACTAGCGGGGGGACCCATGAGCAGTTCTTC.

As regards this clone: Other nucleotide sequences in the sample specify the same CDR3. This chain joins TRBV4-1 and TRBJ2-1; no firm D call. The ends were cut back, 4 bases at V and 4 bases at J, with 2 bases in the middle. There are 11 residues in the CDR3. Germline loops: CDR1 MGHRA, CDR2 YSYEKL. CDR3 in DNA: TGCGCCAGCAGCCTTTACAATGAGCAGTTCTTC. This translates into CASSLYNEQFF.

This rearrangement joins TRBV27 to TRBJ2-6; no clear D. The V and J ends lost 2 bases and 1 base respectively, with 6 bases between them. The CDR3 is made up of 15 amino acids. Germline lookup yields CDR1 MNHEY and CDR2 SMNVEV (reference sequence). The CDR3 region is CASSLSTSGANVLTF. The CDR3 coding sequence is TGTGCCAGCAGTTTAAGTACATCTGGGGCCAACGTCCTGACTTTC. Complete variable domain (other parts from reference TRBV27 and TRBJ2-6): EAQVTQNPRYLITVTGKKLTVTCSQNMNHEYMSWYRQDPGLGLRQIYYSMNVEVTDKGDVPEGYKVSRKEKRNFPLILESPSPNQTSLYFCASSLSTSGANVLTFGAGSRLTVL.

About this clone: In the same sample, other DNA sequences code for this CDR3. V gene TRBV5-1 combines with J gene TRBJ2-7; D possibly corresponds to TRBD1 (5 bases). The CDR3 spans 12 residues. Germline V gene sequence: CDR1 SGHRS, CDR2 YFSETQ. Trimming cost V 2 bases and J 5 bases, with 8 bases left between them. CDR3: CASSLRGHEQYF. The CDR3 nucleotides read TGCGCCAGCAGCTTAAGGGGCCACGAGCAGTACTTC.

This chain links TRBV5-8 with TRBJ1-1; the D gene is possibly TRBD1 (5 bases). This CDR3 is built from 15 residues. Germline V gene sequence: CDR1 SGHTS, CDR2 YDEGEE. V lost 2 bases and J 3 bases, leaving 14 bases between the germline ends. The CDR3, as DNA: TGTGCCAGCAGCTTAAATCCAGGGAGCCACACTGAAGCTTTCTTT. It encodes CASSLNPGSHTEAFF.

V and J are TRBV6-5 and TRBJ1-2, with 10 bases aligning to TRBD1. From germline, CDR1 is MNHEY and CDR2 SVGAGI. This CDR3 spans 15 amino acids. Germline trimming cut 0 bases from V and 10 bases from J; bases unmatched to any gene: 8. CDR3 coding DNA: TGTGCCAGCAGTTACTCGACAGGGGGCTGGAGTTCCTACACCTTC. It encodes CASSYSTGGWSSYTF.

The chain carries TRBV6-1 and TRBJ2-5, with 13 bases matching TRBD2. Germline V gene data show CDR1 as MNHNS and CDR2 as SASEGT. The CDR3 runs 17 residues. V was clipped by 4 bases and J by 6 bases; unmatched bases: 11. In nucleotides, the CDR3 is TGTGCCAGCAGTGTTAGGCTCGGGACTAGCGGGAACAAGACCCAGTACTTC. Protein: CASSVRLGTSGNKTQYF.

The V call is TRBV10-1, the J call TRBJ1-2, with 7 bases lining up with TRBD1. Germline lookup yields CDR1 WNHNN and CDR2 SYGVQD (reference sequence). The CDR3 spans 20 residues. With V trimmed by 0 bases and J by 7 bases, 23 bases remained unmatched. The CDR3 protein is CASSESPRNRGLNVGLGYTF. In DNA, the CDR3 is TGCGCCAGCAGTGAGTCGCCACGGAACAGGGGTTTAAACGTGGGTCTTGGCTACACCTTC.

Regarding this clone: The same CDR3 also results from other DNA sequences found in this sample. The chain has TRBV5-6 and TRBJ2-1; the D gene is possibly TRBD2 (6 bases). V was cut by 2 bases and J by 9 bases, with 9 bases left in between. The germline gives CDR1 SGHDT, CDR2 YYEEEE. This CDR3 region has 12 residues. DNA of the CDR3: TGTGCCAGCAGCTTAGGGGACTCTGAGCAGTTCTTC. Encoded protein: CASSLGDSEQFF.

This clone was counted between two and nine times. The chain employs TRBV5-1 and TRBJ2-1, with 8 positions matching TRBD1. The junction had 24 bases not matched to a gene; V was cut back by 3 bases and J by 7 bases. The CDR3 spans 20 residues. The germline CDR1 and CDR2 sequences are SGHRS and YFSETQ. The CDR3 region has the DNA TGCGCCAGCAGCTCGGAGGTCGGAATCATAGGGAGCAGGGGGCTGAATGAGCAGTTCTTC. Translated, it gives CASSSEVGIIGSRGLNEQFF.